Sequencing of this TCR beta chain was carried out in a study of cytomegalovirus exposure and HLA in healthy donors. Primers included in the PCR were 60 Vbeta and 13 Jbeta primers. The method was immunoSEQ multiplex PCR; TCRdb's version includes in-frame clones alone and lacks a portion of them. This repertoire shows around 150,000 clones, roughly three quarters found once; its top ten account for about 3.9%. The CDR3 contains 11 residues. V lost 1 base, J lost 6 bases, and 3 bases lay in between. Germline V gene sequence: CDR1 SNHLY, CDR2 FYNNEI. This clonotype originated in a man between 18 and 35 years old in good health and CMV-seronegative. The material sequenced was PBMCs. The chain combines TRBV2 with TRBJ2-5, with D unclear. The chain's CDR3 is CASSEGQTQYF. The CDR3 nucleotides read TGTGCCAGCAGTGAAGGGCAGACCCAGTACTTC.